This TCR beta chain appears in the sequencing data of a study of blood T cell repertoires in COVID-19. Study information: PBMCs, B-cell-depleted T cells, or T cells were the source of the cDNA or gDNA that made up the material.

Authors' data handling: Amplified reference gene primers provided the basis for estimating nucleated cell counts. The repertoire was sequenced with immunoSEQ multiplex PCR; TCRdb's copy has only in-frame clones and lacks some. V, J and clone size derive from that table, while D and trimming were established from the DNA sequence. Of about 92,000 clones listed, 70% to 90% are singletons. In this sample, this clone turned up a few times. Seattle enrolled patients during active infection and tracked them longitudinally. Germline CDR1 SGHTA, CDR2 FQGNSA. V was trimmed by 0 bases and J by 3 bases, leaving 11 bases between them. The CDR3 has 15 residues.

Sample: peripheral blood. The receptor was derived from a woman aged 55-69 years with COVID-19, enrolled during active disease. The chain has TRBV7-2 and TRBJ1-2; D possibly corresponds to TRBD1 (5 bases). The CDR3 is CASSLAGTGYYGYTF. Written as DNA, the CDR3 is TGTGCCAGCAGCTTAGCCGGGACTGGCTACTATGGCTACACCTTC.